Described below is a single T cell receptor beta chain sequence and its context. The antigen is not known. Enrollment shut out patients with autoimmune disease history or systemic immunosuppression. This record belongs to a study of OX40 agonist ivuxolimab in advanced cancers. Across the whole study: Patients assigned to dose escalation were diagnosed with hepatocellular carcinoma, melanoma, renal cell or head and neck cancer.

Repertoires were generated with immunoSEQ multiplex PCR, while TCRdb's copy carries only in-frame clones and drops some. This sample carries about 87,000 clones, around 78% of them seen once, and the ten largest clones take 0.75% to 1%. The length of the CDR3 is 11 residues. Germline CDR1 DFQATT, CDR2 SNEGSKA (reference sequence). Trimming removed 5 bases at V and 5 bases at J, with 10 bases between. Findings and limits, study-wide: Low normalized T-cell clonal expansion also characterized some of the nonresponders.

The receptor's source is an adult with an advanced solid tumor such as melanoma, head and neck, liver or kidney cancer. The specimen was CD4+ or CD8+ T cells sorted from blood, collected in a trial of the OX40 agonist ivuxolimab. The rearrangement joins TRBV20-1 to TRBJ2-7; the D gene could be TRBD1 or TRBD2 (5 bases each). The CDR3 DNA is TGCAGTGCTGGGGACGTCAACGAGCAGTACTTC. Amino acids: CSAGDVNEQYF.